The clone carrying this T cell receptor (beta chain) was seen ten or more times. This sample is part of a study of T cells in Graves' hyperthyroidism and ophthalmopathy. Uncontrolled infections, other autoimmune diseases, pregnancy or lactation led to exclusion of patients. Diagnosis rested on symptoms, serum thyroxine and TRAb, thyroid ultrasound, and orbital computed tomography. RNA transcripts served as the template for amplifying TCR beta CDR3 regions. First-round RT-PCR of the TCR CDR3 relied on the HTBI primer set. MiXCR was run by TCRdb on the multiplex PCR reads, yielding one entry per CDR3 protein. This sample has about 290,000 distinct CDR3 sequences, with 10% to 15% found just once. The germline V gene encodes CDR1 LGHDT and CDR2 YNNKEL (reference sequence). After removal of 3 bases from V and 6 bases from J, the junction contained 10 bases not matched to a gene. The CDR3 loop spans 17 amino acids.

The genes are TRBV3-1 and TRBJ2-7; TRBD2 matches 14 bases. This TCR came from a woman aged 25 to 39 with Graves' hyperthyroidism that later progressed to Graves' ophthalmopathy. The sequencing sample was made of blood. The CDR3 DNA sequence: TGTGCCAGCAGCCAGGGACTAGCGGGAGCCCCACCGGCCGAGCAGTACTTC. Translated, it gives CASSQGLAGAPPAEQYF.